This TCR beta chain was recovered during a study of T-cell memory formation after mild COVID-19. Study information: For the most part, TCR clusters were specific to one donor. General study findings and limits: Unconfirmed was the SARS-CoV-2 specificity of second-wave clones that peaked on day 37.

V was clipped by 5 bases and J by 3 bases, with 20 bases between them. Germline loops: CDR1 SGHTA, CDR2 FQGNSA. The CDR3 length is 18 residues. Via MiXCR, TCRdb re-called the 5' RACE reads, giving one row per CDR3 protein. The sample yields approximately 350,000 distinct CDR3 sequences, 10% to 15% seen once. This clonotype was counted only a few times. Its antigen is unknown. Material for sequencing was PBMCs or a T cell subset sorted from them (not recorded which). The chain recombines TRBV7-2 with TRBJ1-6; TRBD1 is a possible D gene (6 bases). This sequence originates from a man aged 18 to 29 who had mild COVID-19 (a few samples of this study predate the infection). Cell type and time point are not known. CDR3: CASSPTPALGGYNSPLHF. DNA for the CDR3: TGTGCCAGCAGCCCTACCCCCGCCCTAGGGGGCTATAATTCACCCCTCCACTTT.